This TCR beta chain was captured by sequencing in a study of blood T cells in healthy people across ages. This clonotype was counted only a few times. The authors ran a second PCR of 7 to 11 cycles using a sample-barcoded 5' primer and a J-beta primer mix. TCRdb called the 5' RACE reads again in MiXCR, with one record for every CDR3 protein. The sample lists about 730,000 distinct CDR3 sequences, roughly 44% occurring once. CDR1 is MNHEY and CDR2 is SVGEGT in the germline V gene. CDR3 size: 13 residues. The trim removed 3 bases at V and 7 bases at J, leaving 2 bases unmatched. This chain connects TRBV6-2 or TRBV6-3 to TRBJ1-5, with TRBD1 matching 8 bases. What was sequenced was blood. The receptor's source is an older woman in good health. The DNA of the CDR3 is TGTGCCAGCAGTTATGACAGGGGACAGCCCCAGCATTTT. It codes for CASSYDRGQPQHF.